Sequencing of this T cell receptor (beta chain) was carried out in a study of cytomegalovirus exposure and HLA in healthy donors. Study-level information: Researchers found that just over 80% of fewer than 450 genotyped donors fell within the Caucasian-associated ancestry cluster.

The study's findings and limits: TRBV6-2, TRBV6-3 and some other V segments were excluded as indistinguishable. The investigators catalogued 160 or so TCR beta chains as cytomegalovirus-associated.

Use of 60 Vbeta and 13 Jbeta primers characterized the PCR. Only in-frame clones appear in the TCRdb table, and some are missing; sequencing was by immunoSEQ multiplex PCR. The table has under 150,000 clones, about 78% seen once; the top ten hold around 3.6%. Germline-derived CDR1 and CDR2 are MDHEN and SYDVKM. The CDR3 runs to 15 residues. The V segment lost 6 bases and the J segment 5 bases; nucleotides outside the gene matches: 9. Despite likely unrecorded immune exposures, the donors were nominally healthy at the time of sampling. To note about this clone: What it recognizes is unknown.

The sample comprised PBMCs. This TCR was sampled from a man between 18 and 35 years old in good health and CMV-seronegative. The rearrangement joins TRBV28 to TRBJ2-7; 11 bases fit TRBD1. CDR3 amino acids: CASRFPGTGGNEQYF. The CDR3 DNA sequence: TGTGCCAGCAGGTTTCCCGGGACAGGGGGAAACGAGCAGTACTTC.